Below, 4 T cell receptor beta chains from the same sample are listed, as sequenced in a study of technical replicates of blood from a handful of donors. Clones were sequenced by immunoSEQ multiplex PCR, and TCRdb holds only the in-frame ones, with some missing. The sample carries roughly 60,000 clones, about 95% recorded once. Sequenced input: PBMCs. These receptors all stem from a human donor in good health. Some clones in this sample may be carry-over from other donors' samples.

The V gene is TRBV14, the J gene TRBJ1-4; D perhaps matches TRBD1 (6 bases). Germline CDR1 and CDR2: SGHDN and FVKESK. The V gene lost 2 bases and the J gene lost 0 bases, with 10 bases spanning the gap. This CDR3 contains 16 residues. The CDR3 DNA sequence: TGTGCCAGCAGCCAAAATTCAGGGGCAACTAATGAAAAACTGTTTTTT. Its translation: CASSQNSGATNEKLFF.

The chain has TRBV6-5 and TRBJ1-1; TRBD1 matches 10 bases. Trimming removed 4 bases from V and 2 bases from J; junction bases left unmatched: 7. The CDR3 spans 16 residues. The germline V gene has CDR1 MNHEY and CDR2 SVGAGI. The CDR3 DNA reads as TGTGCCAGCAGTTCCGGACAGGGGGTCGGAAACACTGAAGCTTTCTTT. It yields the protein CASSSGQGVGNTEAFF.

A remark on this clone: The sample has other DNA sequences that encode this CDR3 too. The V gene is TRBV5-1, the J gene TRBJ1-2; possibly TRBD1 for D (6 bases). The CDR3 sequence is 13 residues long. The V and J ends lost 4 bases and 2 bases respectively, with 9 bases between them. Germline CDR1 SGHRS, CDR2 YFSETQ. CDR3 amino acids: CASSPDRNYGYTF. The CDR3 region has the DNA TGCGCCAGCAGCCCCGACAGGAACTATGGCTACACCTTC.

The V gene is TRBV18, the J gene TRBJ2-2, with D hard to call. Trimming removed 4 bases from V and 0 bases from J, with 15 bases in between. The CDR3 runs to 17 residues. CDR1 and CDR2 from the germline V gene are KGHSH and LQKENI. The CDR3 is CASSLLEAPANTGELFF. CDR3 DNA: TGTGCCAGCTCACTTCTCGAGGCACCCGCGAACACCGGGGAGCTGTTTTTT.